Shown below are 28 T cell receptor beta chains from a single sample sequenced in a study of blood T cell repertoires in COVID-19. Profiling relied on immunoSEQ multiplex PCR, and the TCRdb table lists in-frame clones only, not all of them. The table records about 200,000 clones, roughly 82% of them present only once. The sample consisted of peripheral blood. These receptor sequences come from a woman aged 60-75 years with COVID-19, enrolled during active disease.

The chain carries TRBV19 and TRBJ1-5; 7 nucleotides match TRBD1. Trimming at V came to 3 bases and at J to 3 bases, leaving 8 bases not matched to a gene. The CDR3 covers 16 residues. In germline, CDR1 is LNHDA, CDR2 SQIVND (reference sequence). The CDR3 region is CASSIRDSYFNQPQHF. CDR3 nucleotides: TGTGCCAGTAGTATCCGGGACAGTTACTTCAATCAGCCCCAGCATTTT.

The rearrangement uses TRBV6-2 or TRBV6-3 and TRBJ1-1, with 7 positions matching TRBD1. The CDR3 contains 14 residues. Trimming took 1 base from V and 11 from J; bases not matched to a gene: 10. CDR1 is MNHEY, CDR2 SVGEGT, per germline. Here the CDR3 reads CASSYLGTARRAFF. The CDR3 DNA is TGTGCCAGCAGTTACTTAGGGACAGCCCGGCGGGCTTTCTTT.

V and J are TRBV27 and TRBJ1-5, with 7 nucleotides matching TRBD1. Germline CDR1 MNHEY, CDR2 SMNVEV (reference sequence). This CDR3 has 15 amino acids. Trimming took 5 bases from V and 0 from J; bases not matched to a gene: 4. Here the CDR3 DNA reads TGTGCCAGCAGTCCCGCAGGGGGTAGCAATCAGCCCCAGCATTTT. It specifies CASSPAGGSNQPQHF.

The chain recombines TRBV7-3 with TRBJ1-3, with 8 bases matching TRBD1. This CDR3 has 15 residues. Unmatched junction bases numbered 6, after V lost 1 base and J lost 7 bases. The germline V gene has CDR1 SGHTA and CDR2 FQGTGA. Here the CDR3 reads CASSLSGTGANTIYF. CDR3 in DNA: TGTGCCAGCAGCTTAAGCGGGACAGGAGCGAACACCATATATTTT.

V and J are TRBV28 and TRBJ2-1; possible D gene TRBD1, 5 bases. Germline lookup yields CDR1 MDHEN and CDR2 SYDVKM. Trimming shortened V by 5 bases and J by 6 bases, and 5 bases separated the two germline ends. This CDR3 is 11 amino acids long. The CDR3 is CASSQGNEQFF. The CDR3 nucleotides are TGTGCCAGCAGTCAGGGCAATGAGCAGTTCTTC. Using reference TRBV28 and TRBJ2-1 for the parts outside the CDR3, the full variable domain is DVKVTQSSRYLVKRTGEKVFLECVQDMDHENMFWYRQDPGLGLRLIYFSYDVKMKEKGDIPEGYSVSREKKERFSLILESASTNQTSMYLCASSQGNEQFFGPGTRLTVL.

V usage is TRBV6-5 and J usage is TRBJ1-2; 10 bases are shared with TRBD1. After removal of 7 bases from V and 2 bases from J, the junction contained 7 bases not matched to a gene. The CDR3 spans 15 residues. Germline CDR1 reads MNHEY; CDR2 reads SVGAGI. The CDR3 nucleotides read TGTGCCAGCACCTTGGACAGGGGGGAAAACTATGGCTACACCTTC. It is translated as CASTLDRGENYGYTF.

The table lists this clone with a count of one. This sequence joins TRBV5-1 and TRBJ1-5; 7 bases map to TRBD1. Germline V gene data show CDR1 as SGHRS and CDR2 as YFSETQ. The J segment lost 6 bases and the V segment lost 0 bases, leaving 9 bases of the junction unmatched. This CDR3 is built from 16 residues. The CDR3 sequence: CASSLGPTGDGQPQHF. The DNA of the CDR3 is TGCGCCAGCAGCTTGGGCCCTACAGGGGACGGTCAGCCCCAGCATTTT.

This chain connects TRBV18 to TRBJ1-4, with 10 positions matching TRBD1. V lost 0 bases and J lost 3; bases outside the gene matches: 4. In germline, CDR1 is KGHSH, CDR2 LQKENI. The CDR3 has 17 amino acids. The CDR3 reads CASSPPGTGVPNEKLFF. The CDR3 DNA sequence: TGTGCCAGCTCACCACCTGGGACAGGGGTGCCTAATGAAAAACTGTTTTTT.

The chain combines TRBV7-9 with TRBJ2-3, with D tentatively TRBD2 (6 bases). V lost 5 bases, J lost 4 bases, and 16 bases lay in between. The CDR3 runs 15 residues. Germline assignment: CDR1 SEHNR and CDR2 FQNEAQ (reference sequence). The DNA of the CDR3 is TGTGCCAGCAGCGGAGGTGGAGGGAGGTCAGATACGCAGTATTTT. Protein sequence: CASSGGGGRSDTQYF. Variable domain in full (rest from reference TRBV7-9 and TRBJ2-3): DTGVSQNPRHKITKRGQNVTFRCDPISEHNRLYWYRQTLGQGPEFLTYFQNEAQLEKSRLLSDRFSAERPKGSFSTLEIQRTEQGDSAMYLCASSGGGGRSDTQYFGPGTRLTVL.

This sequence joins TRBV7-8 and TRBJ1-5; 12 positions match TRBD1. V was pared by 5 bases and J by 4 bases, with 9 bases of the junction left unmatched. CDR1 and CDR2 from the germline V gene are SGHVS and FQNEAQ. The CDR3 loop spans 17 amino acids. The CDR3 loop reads CASSAGPGQGANQPQHF. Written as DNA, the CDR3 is TGTGCCAGCAGCGCAGGACCGGGACAGGGGGCGAATCAGCCCCAGCATTTT.

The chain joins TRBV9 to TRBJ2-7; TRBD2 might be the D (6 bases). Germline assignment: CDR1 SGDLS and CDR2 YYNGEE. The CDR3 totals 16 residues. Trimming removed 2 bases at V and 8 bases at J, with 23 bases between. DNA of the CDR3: TGTGCCAGCAGCGTGGTTGCTAGCGCTTACCCTACGAAGCAGTACTTC. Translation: CASSVVASAYPTKQYF. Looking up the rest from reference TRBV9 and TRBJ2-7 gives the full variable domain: DSGVTQTPKHLITATGQRVTLRCSPRSGDLSVYWYQQSLDQGLQFLIQYYNGEERAKGNILERFSAQQFPDLHSELNLSSLELGDSALYFCASSVVASAYPTKQYFGPGTRLTVT.

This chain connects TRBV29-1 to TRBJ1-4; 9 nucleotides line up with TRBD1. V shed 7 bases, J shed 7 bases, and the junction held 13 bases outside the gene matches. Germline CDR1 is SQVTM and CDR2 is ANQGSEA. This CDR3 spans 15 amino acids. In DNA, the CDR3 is TGCAGCGCCACCCCGGGACAGGGAATAGGTGAAAAACTGTTTTTT. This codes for CSATPGQGIGEKLFF.

The CDR3 DNA sequence: TGTGCCAGTAGTATGGCTAGCGGGAGTATTACTGAGCAGTTCTTC. As protein: CASSMASGSITEQFF. The chain links TRBV19 to TRBJ2-1; the match to TRBD2 covers 10 bases. The germline CDR1 and CDR2 sequences are LNHDA and SQIVND (reference sequence). The CDR3 loop spans 15 amino acids. Trimming removed 3 bases from V and 9 bases from J; junction bases left unmatched: 8.

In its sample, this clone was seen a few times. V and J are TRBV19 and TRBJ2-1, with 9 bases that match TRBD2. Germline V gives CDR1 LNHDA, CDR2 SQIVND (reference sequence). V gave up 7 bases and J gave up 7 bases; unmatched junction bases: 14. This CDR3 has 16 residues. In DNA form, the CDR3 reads TGTGCCAGTAACATGGGGGATGGCGGGAGGGCTAATGAGCAGTTCTTC. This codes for CASNMGDGGRANEQFF. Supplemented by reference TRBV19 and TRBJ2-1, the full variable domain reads DGGITQSPKYLFRKEGQNVTLSCEQNLNHDAMYWYRQDPGQGLRLIYYSQIVNDFQKGDIAEGYSVSREKKESFPLTVTSAQKNPTAFYLCASNMGDGGRANEQFFGPGTRLTVL.

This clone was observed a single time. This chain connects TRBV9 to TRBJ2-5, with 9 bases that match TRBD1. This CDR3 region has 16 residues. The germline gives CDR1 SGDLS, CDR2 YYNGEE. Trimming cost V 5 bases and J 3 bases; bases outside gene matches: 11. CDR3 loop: CASSLTGGWREETQYF. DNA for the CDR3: TGTGCCAGCAGTCTAACAGGGGGCTGGAGGGAAGAGACCCAGTACTTC.

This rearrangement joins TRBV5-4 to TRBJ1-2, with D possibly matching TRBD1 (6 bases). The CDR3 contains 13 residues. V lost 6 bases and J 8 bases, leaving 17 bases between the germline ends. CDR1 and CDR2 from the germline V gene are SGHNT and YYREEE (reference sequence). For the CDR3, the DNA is TGTGCCAGCAACGAGGGGGGGATGAGCGGCTACACCTTC. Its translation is CASNEGGMSGYTF.

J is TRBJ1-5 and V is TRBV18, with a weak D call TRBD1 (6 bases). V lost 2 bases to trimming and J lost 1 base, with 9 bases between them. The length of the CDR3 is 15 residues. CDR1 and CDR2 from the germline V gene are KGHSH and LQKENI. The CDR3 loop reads CASSPGGSSNQPQHF. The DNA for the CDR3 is TGTGCCAGCTCACCAGGGGGCTCGAGCAATCAGCCCCAGCATTTT.

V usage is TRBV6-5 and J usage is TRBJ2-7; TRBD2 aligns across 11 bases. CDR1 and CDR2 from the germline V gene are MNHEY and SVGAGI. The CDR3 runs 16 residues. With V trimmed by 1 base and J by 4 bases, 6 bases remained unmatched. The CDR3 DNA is TGTGCCAGCAGTTACTTCAGACTAGCGGGACAGTACGAGCAGTACTTC. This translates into CASSYFRLAGQYEQYF.

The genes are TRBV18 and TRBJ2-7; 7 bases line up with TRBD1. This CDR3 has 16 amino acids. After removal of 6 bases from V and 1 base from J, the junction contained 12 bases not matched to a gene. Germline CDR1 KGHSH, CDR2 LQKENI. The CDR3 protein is CASSPRRQGASYEQYF. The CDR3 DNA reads TGTGCCAGCTCTCCTCGGAGACAGGGCGCATCCTACGAGCAGTACTTC.

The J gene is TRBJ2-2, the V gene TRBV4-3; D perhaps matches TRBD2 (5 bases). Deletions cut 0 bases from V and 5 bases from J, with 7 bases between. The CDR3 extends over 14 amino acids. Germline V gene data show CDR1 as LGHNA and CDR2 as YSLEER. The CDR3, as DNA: TGCGCCAGCAGCCAAGAACGAGGGACCGGGGAGCTGTTTTTT. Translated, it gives CASSQERGTGELFF.

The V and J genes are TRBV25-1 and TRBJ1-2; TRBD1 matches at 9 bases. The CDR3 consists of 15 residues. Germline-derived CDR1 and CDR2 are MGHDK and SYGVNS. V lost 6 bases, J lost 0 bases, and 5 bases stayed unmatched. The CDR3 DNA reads TGTGCCAGCAGGGACGGGGACAGGGCTAACTATGGCTACACCTTC. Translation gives CASRDGDRANYGYTF.

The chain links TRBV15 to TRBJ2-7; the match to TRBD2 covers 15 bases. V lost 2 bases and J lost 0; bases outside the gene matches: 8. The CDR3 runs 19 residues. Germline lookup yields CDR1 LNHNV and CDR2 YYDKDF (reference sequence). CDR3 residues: CATSRILGLAGGSSYEQYF. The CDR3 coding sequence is TGTGCCACCAGCAGAATCCTGGGACTAGCGGGAGGTAGCTCCTACGAGCAGTACTTC.

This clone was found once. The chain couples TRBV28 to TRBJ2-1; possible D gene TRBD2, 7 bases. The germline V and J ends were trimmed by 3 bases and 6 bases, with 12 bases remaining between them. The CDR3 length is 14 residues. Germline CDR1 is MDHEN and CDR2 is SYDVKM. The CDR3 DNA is TGTGCCAGCAGTTTTGGGAGGGGGGGCAATGAGCAGTTCTTC. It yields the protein CASSFGRGGNEQFF.

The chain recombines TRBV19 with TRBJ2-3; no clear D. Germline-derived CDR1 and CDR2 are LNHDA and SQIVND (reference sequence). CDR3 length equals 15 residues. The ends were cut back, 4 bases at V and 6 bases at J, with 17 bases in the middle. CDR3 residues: CASSRQRSWADTQYF. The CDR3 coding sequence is TGTGCCAGTAGTAGACAAAGATCCTGGGCCGATACGCAGTATTTT.

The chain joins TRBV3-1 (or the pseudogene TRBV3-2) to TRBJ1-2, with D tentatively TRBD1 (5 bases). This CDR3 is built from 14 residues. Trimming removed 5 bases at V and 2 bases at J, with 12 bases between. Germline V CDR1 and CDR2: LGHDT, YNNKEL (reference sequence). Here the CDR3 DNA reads TGTGCCAGCAGCAGCGGAGGGGTCAACTATGGCTACACCTTC. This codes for CASSSGGVNYGYTF.

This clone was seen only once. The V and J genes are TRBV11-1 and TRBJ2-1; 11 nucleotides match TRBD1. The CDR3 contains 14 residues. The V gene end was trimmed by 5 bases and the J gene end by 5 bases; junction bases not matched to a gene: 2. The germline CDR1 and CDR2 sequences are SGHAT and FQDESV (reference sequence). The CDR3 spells CASSAGQGDNEQFF. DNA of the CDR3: TGTGCCAGCAGCGCGGGACAGGGGGACAATGAGCAGTTCTTC.

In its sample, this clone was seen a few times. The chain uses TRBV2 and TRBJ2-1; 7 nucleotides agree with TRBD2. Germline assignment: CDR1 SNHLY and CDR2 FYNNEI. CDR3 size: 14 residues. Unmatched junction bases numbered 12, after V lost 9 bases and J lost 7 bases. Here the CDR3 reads CASGGVGVWNEQFF. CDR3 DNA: TGTGCCAGTGGGGGGGTGGGCGTATGGAATGAGCAGTTCTTC.

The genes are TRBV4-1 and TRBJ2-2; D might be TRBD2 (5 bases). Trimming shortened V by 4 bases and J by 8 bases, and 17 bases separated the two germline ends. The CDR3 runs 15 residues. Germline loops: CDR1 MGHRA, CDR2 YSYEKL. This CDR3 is CASSREPRVLGELFF. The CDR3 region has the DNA TGCGCCAGCAGCCGAGAACCGAGGGTTCTAGGGGAGCTGTTTTTT.